Given below is one TCR beta chain in context. Its antigen is currently unknown. Unmatched junction bases numbered 2, after V lost 3 bases and J lost 2 bases. The CDR3 loop spans 15 amino acids. In germline, CDR1 is MNHEY, CDR2 SMNVEV (reference sequence). Naive-designated CD8 cells lacked CD45RO, were positively enriched for CCR7, and omitted terminally differentiated effector memory CD45RA+ cells. All donors were Caucasian adults living in Nashville, Tennessee. This specimen belongs to a study of shared clonotypes between healthy human individuals. Study in general: CD4 naive and memory got three plates each, CD8 naive two, CD8 memory one. Overall study findings and caveats: Generation probability values for non-shared clonotypes were lower than those for clonotypes shared by all four donors.

Methods used by the authors: Filtering differed since immunoSEQ provided only junctions, with no quality scores. The table came from immunoSEQ multiplex PCR; TCRdb's copy has only in-frame clones and leaves some out. That table supplies the V and J calls and clone size; D and trimming were determined from the DNA. The sample has 800,000 to 950,000 clones, around 96% seen once; the top ten hold about 0.25%. This chain connects TRBV27 to TRBJ2-7; TRBD2 matches at 12 bases. The sequenced sample was naive CD8+ T cells sorted from blood. The TCR originated in a man younger than 45 in good health. The DNA of the CDR3 is TGTGCCAGCAGTTTTGGACTAGCGGGAACCTACGAGCAGTACTTC. Translated: CASSFGLAGTYEQYF.